This T cell receptor beta chain was captured in a study of OX40 agonist ivuxolimab in advanced cancers. General study points: The CD4+ and CD8+ T cells in the blood had expanded clonally by week 6 at 0.1 to 3.0 mg/kg. Relative to CD4+, CD8+ T cells held more expanded clones on average.

On this clone itself: Its antigen is still unknown. The junction and the germline gene differ at one end; a read error may be behind it.

The CDR3 length is 13 residues. Germline V gives CDR1 SEHNR, CDR2 FQNEAQ (reference sequence). Method: immunoSEQ multiplex PCR; TCRdb's copy keeps in-frame clones and lacks some. The sample has some 150,000 clones; roughly 91% are singletons. Blood was sampled at baseline, cycle 4 day 1, and cycle 7 day 1. This TCR came from an adult with an advanced solid tumor such as melanoma, head and neck, liver or kidney cancer. The source material was CD4+ or CD8+ T cells sorted from blood, sampled in a trial of the OX40 agonist ivuxolimab. The J gene is TRBJ1-2, the V gene TRBV7-9; 8 nucleotides agree with TRBD1. DNA for the CDR3: TGTGCCAGCACCTTACAGGGGGTGGTTGGCTACACCTTC. This translates into CASTLQGVVGYTF.